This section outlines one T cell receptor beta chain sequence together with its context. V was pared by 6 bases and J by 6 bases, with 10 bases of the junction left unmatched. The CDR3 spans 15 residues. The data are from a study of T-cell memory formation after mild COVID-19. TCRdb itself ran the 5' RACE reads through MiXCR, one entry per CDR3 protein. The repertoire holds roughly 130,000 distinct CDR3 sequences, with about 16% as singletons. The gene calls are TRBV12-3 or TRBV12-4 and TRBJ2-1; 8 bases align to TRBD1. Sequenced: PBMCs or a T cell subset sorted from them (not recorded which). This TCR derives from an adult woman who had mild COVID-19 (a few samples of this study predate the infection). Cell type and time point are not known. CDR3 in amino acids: CASSGLGTGGNEQFF. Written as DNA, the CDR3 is TGTGCCAGCAGCGGACTCGGGACAGGAGGCAATGAGCAGTTCTTC.